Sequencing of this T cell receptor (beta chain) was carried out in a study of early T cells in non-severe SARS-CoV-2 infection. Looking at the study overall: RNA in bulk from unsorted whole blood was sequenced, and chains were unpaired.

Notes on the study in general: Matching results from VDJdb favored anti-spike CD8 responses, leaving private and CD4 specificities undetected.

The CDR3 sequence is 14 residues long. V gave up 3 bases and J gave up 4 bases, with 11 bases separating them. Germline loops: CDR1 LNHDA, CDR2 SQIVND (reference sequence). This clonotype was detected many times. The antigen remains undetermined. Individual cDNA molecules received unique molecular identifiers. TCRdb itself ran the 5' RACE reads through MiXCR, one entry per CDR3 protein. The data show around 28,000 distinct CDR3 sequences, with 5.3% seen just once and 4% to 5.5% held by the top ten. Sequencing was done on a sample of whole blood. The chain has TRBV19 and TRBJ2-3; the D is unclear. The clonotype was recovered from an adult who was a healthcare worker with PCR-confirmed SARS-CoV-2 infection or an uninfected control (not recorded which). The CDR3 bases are TGTGCCAGTAGTATCAACCCAGCGTCAGATACGCAGTATTTT. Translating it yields CASSINPASDTQYF.